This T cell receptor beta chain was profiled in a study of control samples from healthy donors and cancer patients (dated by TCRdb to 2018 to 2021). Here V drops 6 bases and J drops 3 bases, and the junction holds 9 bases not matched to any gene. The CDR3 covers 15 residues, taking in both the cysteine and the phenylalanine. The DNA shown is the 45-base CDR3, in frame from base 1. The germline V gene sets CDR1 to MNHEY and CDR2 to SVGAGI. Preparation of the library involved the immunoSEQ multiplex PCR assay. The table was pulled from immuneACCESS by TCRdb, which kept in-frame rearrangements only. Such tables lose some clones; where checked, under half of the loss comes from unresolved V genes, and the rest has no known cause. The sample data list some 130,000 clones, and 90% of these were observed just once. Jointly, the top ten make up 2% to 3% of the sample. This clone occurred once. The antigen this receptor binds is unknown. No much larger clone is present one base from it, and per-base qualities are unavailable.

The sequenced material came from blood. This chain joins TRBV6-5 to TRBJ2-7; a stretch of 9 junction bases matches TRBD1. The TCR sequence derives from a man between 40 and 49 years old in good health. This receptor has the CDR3 CASSKTGGSYYEQYF. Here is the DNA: TGTGCCAGCAGCAAAACAGGGGGCTCGTACTACGAGCAGTACTTC.